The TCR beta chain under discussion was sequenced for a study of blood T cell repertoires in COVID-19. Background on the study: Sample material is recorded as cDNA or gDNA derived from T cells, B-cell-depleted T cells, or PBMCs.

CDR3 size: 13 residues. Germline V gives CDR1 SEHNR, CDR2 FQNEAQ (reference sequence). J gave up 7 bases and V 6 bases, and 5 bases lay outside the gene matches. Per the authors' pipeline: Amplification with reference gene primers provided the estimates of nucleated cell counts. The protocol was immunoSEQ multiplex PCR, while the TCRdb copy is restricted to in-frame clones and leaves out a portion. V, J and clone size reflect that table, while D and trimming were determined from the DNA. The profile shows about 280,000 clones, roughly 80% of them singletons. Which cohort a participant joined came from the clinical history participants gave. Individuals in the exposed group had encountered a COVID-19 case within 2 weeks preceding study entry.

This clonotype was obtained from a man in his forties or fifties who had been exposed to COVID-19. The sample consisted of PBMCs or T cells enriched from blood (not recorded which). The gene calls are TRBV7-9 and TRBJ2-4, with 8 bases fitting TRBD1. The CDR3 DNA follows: TGTGCCAGCAGTCCCCAGGGGGCGAACATTCAGTACTTC. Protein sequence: CASSPQGANIQYF.